This entry is about one TCR beta chain. The assay was immunoSEQ multiplex PCR, and TCRdb's table has in-frame clones only and misses some. The table includes 80,000 or so clones, approximately 94% detected once. Germline CDR1 reads SGHRS; CDR2 reads YFSETQ. V was trimmed by 1 base and J by 6 bases, leaving 13 bases between them. The CDR3 loop spans 14 amino acids. The data belong to a study of technical replicates of blood from several donors. The V and J genes are TRBV5-1 and TRBJ1-2; D perhaps matches TRBD1 (6 bases). The receptor was isolated from a human donor in good health. Sample: T cells isolated from PBMCs. The CDR3 sequence is CASSLSLSGDGYTF. The CDR3 coding sequence is TGCGCCAGCAGCTTGAGTTTGTCAGGGGATGGCTACACCTTC.